This T cell receptor beta chain comes out of a study of blood T cell repertoires in COVID-19. Study details: Some COVID-19 samples were acute and others convalescent; all came from the United States, Italy and Spain.

CDR1 is SNHLY and CDR2 is FYNNEI in the germline V gene. The CDR3 is 15 amino acids. V shed 5 bases, J shed 2 bases, and the junction held 6 bases outside the gene matches. Authors' processing steps: Estimation of nucleated cell counts relied on the amplification of reference gene primers. Measured with immunoSEQ multiplex PCR; TCRdb has only the in-frame clones, and not every one. V, J and clone size reflect that table, while D and trimming were determined from the DNA. This sample yields roughly 310,000 clones, of which approximately 87% are seen a single time; about 3.9% belongs to the top ten. Sequencing input: peripheral blood. The receptor comes from a woman aged 45 to 65 with active or convalescent COVID-19. The chain recombines TRBV2 with TRBJ2-7; 10 bases fit TRBD2. Here the CDR3 DNA reads TGTGCCAGCAGTCCTATAGCGGGGGGTACCTACGAGCAGTACTTC. This translates into CASSPIAGGTYEQYF.